Each of the 7 T cell receptor beta chains below was sequenced from the same sample in a study of blood T cells in healthy people across ages. Alongside a J-beta primer mix, a sample-barcoded 5' primer served in a second PCR lasting about 7 to 12 cycles. One entry per CDR3 protein, called by TCRdb with MiXCR from the 5' RACE reads. Among roughly 1.6 million distinct CDR3 sequences, 34% were seen once, and the ten largest hold approximately 10%. The sequenced sample consisted of blood. The source is a woman aged 30 to 39 in good health.

This clonotype was seen more than once but under ten times. The rearrangement uses TRBV4-2 and TRBJ2-7; D uncertain. Germline loops: CDR1 LGHNA, CDR2 YNFKEQ. The CDR3 is made up of 10 amino acids. Trimming pared 11 bases from V and 3 bases from J, leaving 8 bases between. Here the CDR3 DNA reads TGTGCCCTGAGGAGCTACGAGCAGTACTTC. Translating it yields CALRSYEQYF.

A few counts support this clonotype. This chain uses TRBV20-1 with TRBJ2-5; 7 bases are shared with TRBD2. Germline CDR1 DFQATT, CDR2 SNEGSKA (reference sequence). V lost 0 bases, J lost 2 bases, and 6 bases stayed unmatched. The CDR3 sequence is 15 residues long. Written as DNA, the CDR3 is TGCAGTGCTAGAGACGGGCGGGAGAGTCAAGAGACCCAGTACTTC. This sequence encodes CSARDGRESQETQYF.

This clonotype was seen a handful of times. The J gene is TRBJ1-1, the V gene TRBV4-1, with a possible D match to TRBD1 (5 bases). The length of the CDR3 is 14 residues. Per germline, CDR1 MGHRA and CDR2 YSYEKL. V lost 0 bases, J lost 4 bases, and 9 bases lay in between. Here the CDR3 DNA reads TGCGCCAGCAGCCAAGAGGCGGGGACCACTGAAGCTTTCTTT. Translated: CASSQEAGTTEAFF.

The chain couples TRBV7-3 to TRBJ2-2, with a weak D call TRBD2 (6 bases). In germline, CDR1 is SGHTA, CDR2 FQGTGA. CDR3 length: 14 amino acids. The V end was cut by 1 base, the J end by 6 bases, with 9 bases between. This CDR3 is CASSLSGASGELFF. For the CDR3, the DNA is TGTGCCAGCAGCTTAAGCGGGGCGTCCGGGGAGCTGTTTTTT.

Worth noting for this clonotype: A much bigger clone sits one base away, suggesting this may be a read error. V is TRBV29-1 and J is TRBJ2-5, with D perhaps being TRBD1 or TRBD2 (5 bases each). Germline V CDR1 and CDR2: SQVTM, ANQGSEA. The CDR3 runs to 14 residues. Here the CDR3 DNA reads TGCGGCGCCCAAGGGGTACTAGAACGAGAGACCCAGTACTTC. The encoded protein is CGAQGVLERETQYF.

This chain joins TRBV6-5 and TRBJ2-6; D call uncertain. The CDR3 is 15 residues long. In germline, CDR1 is MNHEY, CDR2 SVGAGI. Trimming took off 6 bases at V and 0 bases at J, with 9 bases between the two ends. As DNA, the CDR3 is TGTGCCAGCAGGAGAATAAGCTCTGGGGCCAACGTCCTGACTTTC. Protein sequence: CASRRISSGANVLTF.

This clonotype was detected a few times. A much larger clone is a single base away; this may be a read error. The rearrangement joins TRBV7-2 to TRBJ2-1; 11 nucleotides line up with TRBD2. The CDR3 contains 18 residues. CDR1 SGHTA and CDR2 FQGNSA come from the germline V gene. CDR3 protein: CAGSPTTIGLAGYNEQFF. The CDR3 bases are TGTGCCGGCAGCCCAACGACCATTGGACTAGCGGGCTACAATGAGCAGTTCTTC.